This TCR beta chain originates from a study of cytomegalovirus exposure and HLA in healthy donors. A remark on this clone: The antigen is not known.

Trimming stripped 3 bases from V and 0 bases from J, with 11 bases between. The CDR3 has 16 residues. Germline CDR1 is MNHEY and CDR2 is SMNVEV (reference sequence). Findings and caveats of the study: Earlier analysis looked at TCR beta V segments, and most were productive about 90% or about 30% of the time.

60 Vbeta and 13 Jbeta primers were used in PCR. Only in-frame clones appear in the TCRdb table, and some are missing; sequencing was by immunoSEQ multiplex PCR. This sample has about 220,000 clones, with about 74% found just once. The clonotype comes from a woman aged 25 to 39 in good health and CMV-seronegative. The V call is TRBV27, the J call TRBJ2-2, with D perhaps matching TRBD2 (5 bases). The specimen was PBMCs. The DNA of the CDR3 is TGTGCCAGCAGTTTCTTCGGCGGGCCGAACACCGGGGAGCTGTTTTTT. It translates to CASSFFGGPNTGELFF.